This entry lists 4 T cell receptor beta chains sequenced from one sample in a study of liver allograft versus peripheral blood T cells. Study-level information: The study compared liver allograft T cell receptor repertoires against peripheral blood repertoires of liver transplant recipients.

TCRdb reanalysed the reads using MiXCR and keeps one entry per CDR3 protein. The data show 8,500 to 10,000 distinct CDR3 sequences, with about 25% seen just once and about 8% held by the top ten. Receptors originate from a human patient who had a liver transplant. Some T cells may possibly be graft donor cells.

The chain is built from TRBV30 and TRBJ1-3; the match to TRBD1 covers 11 bases. The length of the CDR3 is 14 residues. V lost 5 bases, J lost 0 bases, and 0 bases stayed unmatched. Germline V CDR1 and CDR2: GTSNPN, SVGIG (reference sequence). The CDR3, as DNA: TGTGCCTGGGGGACAGGGGGCTCTGGAAACACCATATATTTT. Translation: CAWGTGGSGNTIYF.

This clonotype was found a few times. This chain joins TRBV6-2 or TRBV6-3 and TRBJ2-1, with TRBD2 identical over 7 bases. The trim removed 8 bases at V and 1 base at J, leaving 11 bases unmatched. The CDR3 has 16 amino acids. CDR1 and CDR2 (germline): MNHEY, SVGEGT. CDR3 in DNA: TGTGCCAGCCGATCTTCCCTAGCGGCTTCCTACAATGAGCAGTTCTTC. Translation gives CASRSSLAASYNEQFF.

This chain links TRBV27 with TRBJ1-6, with a possible D match to TRBD1 (5 bases). This CDR3 region has 16 residues. Germline V CDR1 and CDR2: MNHEY, SMNVEV (reference sequence). Trimming cost V 4 bases and J 12 bases, with 22 bases left between them. The CDR3 protein is CASSSVIRQGPRPLHF. The CDR3 region has the DNA TGTGCCAGCAGTTCCGTCATCAGGCAGGGCCCCCGACCCCTCCACTTT.

This clonotype ranks as medium-sized. This chain connects TRBV7-2 to TRBJ1-6, with unresolved D. The germline V and J ends were trimmed by 9 bases and 9 bases, with 15 bases remaining between them. There are 13 residues in the CDR3. CDR1 and CDR2 (germline): SGHTA, FQGNSA. CDR3 bases: TGTGCCAGTACGCCTCCCGGGGTTTCACCCCTCCACTTT. This translates into CASTPPGVSPLHF.